A selection of T cell receptor beta chains follows, all from one sample in a study of CD8 T cells in Susac syndrome. TCRdb reprocessed the immunoSEQ multiplex PCR reads via MiXCR and lists one record per CDR3 protein. Altogether over 300,000 distinct CDR3 sequences are present, approximately 90% being singletons, with the ten largest covering approximately 0.065%. The sample consisted of CD4+ T cells from PBMCs. Every receptor here comes from a human donor with multiple sclerosis. Each CDR3 is given with its conserved first and last residue. D genes are given only for firm matches. Some rows mark clone size as missing; the rest say once, few, many or name a class of expanded clone.

D	V	size	J	CDR3	DNA
TRBD2	TRBV7-2	.	TRBJ2-1	CASSLRLAGEIRNEQFF	TGTGCCAGCAGCTTAAGACTAGCGGGAGAGATTAGGAATGAGCAGTTCTTC
TRBD1	TRBV6-6	.	TRBJ1-1	CASSYMGQVVEAFF	TGTGCCAGCAGTTACATGGGACAGGTAGTAGAAGCTTTCTTT
TRBD2	TRBV20-1	.	TRBJ2-1	CSAPLAGRLDEQFF	TGCAGTGCTCCGTTAGCGGGAAGGCTGGATGAGCAGTTCTTC
.	TRBV20-1	once	TRBJ2-1	CSASKPPANEQFF	TGCAGTGCTAGTAAGCCCCCGGCCAATGAGCAGTTCTTC
.	TRBV6-2/TRBV6-3	.	TRBJ2-5	CASSPSVRTQYF	TGTGCCAGCAGTCCATCGGTTCGGACCCAGTACTTC
TRBD1	TRBV5-4	.	TRBJ1-1	CASGDRGLSVNTEAFF	TGTGCCAGCGGAGACAGGGGCCTCAGCGTGAACACTGAAGCTTTCTTT
TRBD2	TRBV5-1	.	TRBJ2-7	CASSSGGLYEQYF	TGCGCCAGCAGCAGCGGGGGGCTCTACGAGCAGTACTTC
.	TRBV20-1	.	TRBJ1-6	CSASSSGHYNSPLHF	TGCAGTGCTAGCAGTTCGGGGCATTATAATTCACCCCTCCACTTT
.	TRBV12-3/TRBV12-4	once	TRBJ1-4	CASSFGQGTEKLFF	TGTGCCAGCAGTTTCGGGCAGGGTACTGAAAAACTGTTTTTT
.	TRBV7-2	.	TRBJ2-7	CAGSFDHYEQYF	TGTGCCGGCAGCTTCGACCACTACGAGCAGTACTTC
TRBD1	TRBV12-3/TRBV12-4	.	TRBJ2-7	CASSTNRRDRGSGKAYEQYF	TGTGCCAGCAGTACTAACCGGCGGGACAGGGGGAGTGGAAAAGCCTACGAGCAGTACTTC
TRBD2	TRBV2	.	TRBJ2-4	CASSSPGLGNIQYF	TGTGCCAGCAGCAGCCCGGGACTAGGAAACATTCAGTACTTC
.	TRBV4-3	.	TRBJ2-1	CASSLGGQSNEQFF	TGCGCCAGCAGCCTAGGAGGACAGAGCAATGAGCAGTTCTTC
.	TRBV23-1	.	TRBJ2-4	CASSQKVPRVGKIPENIQYF	TGCGCCAGCAGTCAAAAGGTGCCTCGTGTCGGGAAGATCCCGGAAAACATTCAGTACTTC
TRBD1	TRBV7-9	.	TRBJ2-2	CASSLRQGANAGELFF	TGTGCCAGCAGCTTGAGGCAGGGGGCGAACGCCGGGGAGCTGTTTTTT
.	TRBV7-9	.	TRBJ2-2	CASSGRGSTGELFF	TGTGCCAGCAGCGGCAGAGGATCGACCGGGGAGCTGTTTTTT
.	TRBV24-1	.	TRBJ2-1	CATGRFEQFF	TGTGCCACTGGGCGTTTCGAGCAGTTCTTC
.	TRBV9	.	TRBJ2-1	CASSVGSYNEQFF	TGTGCCAGCAGCGTAGGGTCCTACAATGAGCAGTTCTTC
.	TRBV6-2/TRBV6-3	.	TRBJ2-7	CASSWRNGGEQYF	TGTGCCAGCAGTTGGAGAAATGGGGGCGAGCAGTACTTC
TRBD1	TRBV20-1	.	TRBJ2-1	CSGGGAYNEQFF	TGCAGTGGAGGGGGCGCCTACAATGAGCAGTTCTTC
.	TRBV6-6	.	TRBJ1-1	CATGRGNTEAFF	TGTGCCACCGGACGCGGGAACACTGAAGCTTTCTTT
.	TRBV2	once	TRBJ1-1	CASSLHTEAFF	TGTGCCAGCAGTCTGCATACTGAAGCTTTCTTT
.	TRBV7-3	once	TRBJ1-1	CASTGWGTRFEAFF	TGTGCCAGCACTGGATGGGGGACAAGGTTTGAAGCTTTCTTT
.	TRBV9	.	TRBJ1-5	CASSQEGEQPQHF	TGTGCCAGCAGCCAAGAGGGGGAGCAGCCCCAGCATTTT
.	TRBV7-6	.	TRBJ2-7	CASSLGSTEQAYEQYF	TGTGCCAGCAGCTTAGGATCGACAGAACAGGCCTACGAGCAGTACTTC
TRBD1	TRBV20-1	.	TRBJ1-4	CSARGIKGAVNEKLFF	TGCAGTGCTAGAGGAATTAAGGGGGCGGTGAATGAAAAACTGTTTTTT
.	TRBV19	.	TRBJ1-3	CASSDVASNTIYF	TGTGCCAGTAGTGATGTGGCATCGAACACCATATATTTT
TRBD2	TRBV28	.	TRBJ2-1	CASLTTSGGANEQFF	TGTGCCAGCCTTACCACTAGCGGAGGGGCGAATGAGCAGTTCTTC
.	TRBV12-3/TRBV12-4	.	TRBJ1-1	CASKFGAGNTEAFF	TGTGCCAGCAAGTTTGGGGCCGGGAACACTGAAGCTTTCTTT
.	TRBV20-1	.	TRBJ1-2	CSARDWRQGPYGYTF	TGCAGTGCTAGAGATTGGCGCCAGGGCCCCTATGGCTACACCTTC
.	TRBV29-1	.	TRBJ2-2	CSVAAPANTGELFF	TGCAGCGTTGCTGCCCCCGCGAACACCGGGGAGCTGTTTTTT
.	TRBV23-1	.	TRBJ2-2	CASSQPQGLNTGELFF	TGCGCCAGCAGTCAACCTCAAGGTCTTAACACCGGGGAGCTGTTTTTT